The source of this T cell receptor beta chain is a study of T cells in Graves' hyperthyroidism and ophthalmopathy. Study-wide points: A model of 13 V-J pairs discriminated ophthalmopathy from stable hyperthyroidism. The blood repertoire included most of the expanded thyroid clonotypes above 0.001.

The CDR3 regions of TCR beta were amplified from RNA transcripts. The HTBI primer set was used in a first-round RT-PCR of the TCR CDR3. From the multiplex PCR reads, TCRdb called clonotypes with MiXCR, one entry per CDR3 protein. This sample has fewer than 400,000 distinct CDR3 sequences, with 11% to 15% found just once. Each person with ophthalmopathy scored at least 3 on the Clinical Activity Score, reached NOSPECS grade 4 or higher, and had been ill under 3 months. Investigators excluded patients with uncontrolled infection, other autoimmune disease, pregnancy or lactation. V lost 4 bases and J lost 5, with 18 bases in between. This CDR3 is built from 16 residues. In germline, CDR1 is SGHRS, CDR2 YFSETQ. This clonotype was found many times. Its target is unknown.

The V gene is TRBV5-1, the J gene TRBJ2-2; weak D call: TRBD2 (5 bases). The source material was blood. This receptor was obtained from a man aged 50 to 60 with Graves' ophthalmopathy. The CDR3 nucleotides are TGCGCCAGCAGCCCGGCGACTAAGGCAGAAACCGGGGAGCTGTTTTTT. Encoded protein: CASSPATKAETGELFF.